This passage covers 12 T cell receptor beta chains from one sample sequenced in a study of shared clonotypes between healthy human individuals. Naive-designated CD8 cells lacked CD45RO, were positively enriched for CCR7, and omitted terminally differentiated effector memory CD45RA+ cells. Method: immunoSEQ multiplex PCR; TCRdb's copy keeps in-frame clones and lacks some. The table lists fewer than 800,000 clones, around 90% of them singletons, with roughly 24% in the top ten. Sequencing was performed on naive CD8+ T cells sorted from blood. These receptors were taken from a man aged 25-45 years in good health.

The J gene is TRBJ1-1, the V gene TRBV14; no definite D call. The germline V and J ends were trimmed by 0 bases and 5 bases, with 16 bases remaining between them. From germline, CDR1 is SGHDN and CDR2 FVKESK. There are 16 residues in the CDR3. The CDR3: CASSQDPNRARTEAFF. CDR3 DNA sequence: TGTGCCAGCAGCCAAGACCCTAACAGAGCGCGGACTGAAGCTTTCTTT.

This chain uses TRBV5-5 with TRBJ2-6; D not resolved. Germline V lookup: CDR1 SGHKS, CDR2 YYEKEE (reference sequence). The CDR3 has 16 residues. Trimming cost V 4 bases and J 0 bases, with 11 bases left between them. The CDR3 bases are TGTGCCAGCAGCCCCCAGGTAGGCTCTGGGGCCAACGTCCTGACTTTC. Encoded protein: CASSPQVGSGANVLTF.

The gene calls are TRBV11-3 and TRBJ2-2; 9 positions match TRBD2. The CDR3 totals 16 residues. Trimming took 5 bases from V and 6 from J; bases not matched to a gene: 10. The germline V gene encodes CDR1 SGHNT and CDR2 YENEEA. The CDR3 is CASSPRGGRVAGELFF. CDR3 sequence (DNA): TGTGCCAGCAGCCCACGCGGCGGGAGGGTGGCCGGGGAGCTGTTTTTT.

A word on this clone: The sample carries other DNA sequences with the same CDR3. V is TRBV29-1 and J is TRBJ2-1; D is possibly TRBD1 or TRBD2 (5 bases each). Germline V lookup: CDR1 SQVTM, CDR2 ANQGSEA. The length of the CDR3 is 15 residues. Trimming removed 2 bases at V and 6 bases at J, with 17 bases between. Here the CDR3 DNA reads TGCAGCGTTGAATCCGGGACGACCGAGTCCAATGAGCAGTTCTTC. As protein: CSVESGTTESNEQFF.

This clone has just one count. This chain links TRBV27 with TRBJ1-1, with a tentative D call TRBD1 (6 bases). Trimming removed 4 bases at V and 4 bases at J, with 13 bases between. CDR1 MNHEY and CDR2 SMNVEV come from the germline V gene (reference sequence). The CDR3 is made up of 14 amino acids. The CDR3 loop is CASSSQGSATEAFF. The CDR3 coding sequence is TGTGCCAGCAGTTCCCAGGGGTCGGCCACTGAAGCTTTCTTT.

Here the CDR3 DNA reads TGTGCCAGCAGCCTCGGAGTAGTTAGCACCGGGGAGCTGTTTTTT. Amino acid sequence: CASSLGVVSTGELFF. J is TRBJ2-2 and V is TRBV14, with D unresolved. Germline assignment: CDR1 SGHDN and CDR2 FVKESK. CDR3 length: 15 residues. Trimming removed 4 bases at V and 4 bases at J, with 13 bases between.

This chain connects TRBV5-4 to TRBJ2-2; 9 positions agree with TRBD1. Germline V gene sequence: CDR1 SGHNT, CDR2 YYREEE (reference sequence). This CDR3 is built from 16 residues. J gave up 6 bases and V 0 bases, and 6 bases lay outside the gene matches. The CDR3 DNA sequence: TGTGCCAGCAGCTTGGGAGACAGGGGGAGCGCCGGGGAGCTGTTTTTT. This codes for CASSLGDRGSAGELFF.

This clone was observed once. Other DNA sequences of this sample code for an identical CDR3. The chain employs TRBV12-5 and TRBJ1-1; D is unclear. This CDR3 has 12 amino acids. Germline CDR1 is LGHNT and CDR2 is FRNRAP. V was shortened by 6 bases and J by 3 bases, with 8 bases between the two germline ends. The CDR3 DNA sequence: TGTGCTAGTGGCCCGGGTTACACTGAAGCTTTCTTT. Protein sequence: CASGPGYTEAFF.

This clone is a singleton in its sample. The chain has TRBV9 and TRBJ2-7; TRBD1 agrees at 8 bases. The CDR3 spans 15 residues. Trimming at V came to 4 bases and at J to 3 bases, leaving 9 bases not matched to a gene. Germline V gene sequence: CDR1 SGDLS, CDR2 YYNGEE. The DNA for the CDR3 is TGTGCCAGCAGCCCCCTGGGACAGGCGGGCTACGAGCAGTACTTC. It is translated as CASSPLGQAGYEQYF.

This sequence joins TRBV11-2 and TRBJ2-3; possible D gene TRBD2, 5 bases. The V end lost 5 bases, the J end lost 2 bases, and 11 bases lay between the germline ends. Per the germline V gene, CDR1 is SGHAT and CDR2 is FQNNGV. The CDR3 loop spans 14 amino acids. This CDR3 is CASSPTSTTDTQYF. CDR3 nucleotide sequence: TGTGCCAGCAGCCCAACTAGTACCACAGATACGCAGTATTTT.

The genes are TRBV7-9 and TRBJ2-3; D gene ambiguous. This CDR3 region has 13 residues. Trimming removed 5 bases from V and 6 bases from J, with 12 bases in between. CDR1 is SEHNR, CDR2 FQNEAQ, per germline (reference sequence). CDR3 sequence (DNA): TGTGCCAGCAGCCACGACCCTGCGGATACGCAGTATTTT. It yields the protein CASSHDPADTQYF.

V gene TRBV5-4 combines with J gene TRBJ1-3, with D unresolved. With 3 bases removed from V and 4 bases from J, the gap between germline ends came to 11 bases. Germline values: CDR1 SGHNT, CDR2 YYREEE (reference sequence). The CDR3 runs 14 residues. CDR3 sequence (DNA): TGTGCCAGCAGCTCCTGGGGAGGGGGAAACACCATATATTTT. This gives the protein CASSSWGGGNTIYF.